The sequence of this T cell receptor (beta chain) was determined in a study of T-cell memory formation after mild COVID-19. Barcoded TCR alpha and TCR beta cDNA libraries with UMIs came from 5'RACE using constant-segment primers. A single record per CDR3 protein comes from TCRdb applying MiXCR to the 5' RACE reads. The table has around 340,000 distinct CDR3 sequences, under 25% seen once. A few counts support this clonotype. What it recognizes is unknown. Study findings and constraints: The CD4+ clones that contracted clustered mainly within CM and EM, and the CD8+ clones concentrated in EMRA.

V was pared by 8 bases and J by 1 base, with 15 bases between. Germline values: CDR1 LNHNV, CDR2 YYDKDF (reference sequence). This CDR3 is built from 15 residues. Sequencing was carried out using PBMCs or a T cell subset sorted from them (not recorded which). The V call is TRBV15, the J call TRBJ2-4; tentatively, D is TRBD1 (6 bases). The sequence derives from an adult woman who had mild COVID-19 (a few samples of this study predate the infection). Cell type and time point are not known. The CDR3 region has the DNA TGTGCCACCCTGGGGGCAGGGAGCGCCAAAAACATTCAGTACTTC. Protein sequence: CATLGAGSAKNIQYF.